This TCR beta chain comes out of a study of shared clonotypes between healthy human individuals. Germline V gives CDR1 SGHRS, CDR2 YFSETQ. J gave up 5 bases and V 2 bases, and 5 bases lay outside the gene matches. The CDR3 is 14 residues long. Repertoires were generated with immunoSEQ multiplex PCR, while TCRdb's copy carries only in-frame clones and drops some. The sample contains more than 2 million clones, under 97% of which appear only once. Sequencing used naive CD4+ T cells sorted from blood. Sample subset: CD45RA+ positively selected. V and J are TRBV5-1 and TRBJ1-1, with 8 bases fitting TRBD1. This sequence was found in a man between 18 and 29 years old in good health. The CDR3 coding sequence is TGCGCCAGCAGCTTTGCAGGGGGCGAAACTGAAGCTTTCTTT. It is translated as CASSFAGGETEAFF.